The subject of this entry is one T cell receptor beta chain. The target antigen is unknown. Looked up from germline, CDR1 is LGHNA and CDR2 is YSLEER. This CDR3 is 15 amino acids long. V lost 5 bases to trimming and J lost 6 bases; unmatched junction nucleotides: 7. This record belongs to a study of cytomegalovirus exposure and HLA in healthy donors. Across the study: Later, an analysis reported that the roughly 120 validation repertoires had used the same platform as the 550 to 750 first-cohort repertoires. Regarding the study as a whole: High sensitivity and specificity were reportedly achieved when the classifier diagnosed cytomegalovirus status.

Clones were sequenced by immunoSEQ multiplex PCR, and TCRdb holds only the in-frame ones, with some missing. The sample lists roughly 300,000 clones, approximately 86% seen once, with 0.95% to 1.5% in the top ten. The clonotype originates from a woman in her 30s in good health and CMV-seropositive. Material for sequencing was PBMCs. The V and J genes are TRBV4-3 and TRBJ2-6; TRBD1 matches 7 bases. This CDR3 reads CASSVGQNEANVLTF. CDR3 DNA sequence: TGCGCCAGCAGCGTGGGACAGAATGAGGCCAACGTCCTGACTTTC.